The rows below give T cell receptor beta chains drawn from one sample of a study of radiotherapy plus CTLA-4 blockade in lung cancer. The repertoire was sequenced with immunoSEQ multiplex PCR; TCRdb's copy has only in-frame clones and lacks some. The sample holds approximately 35,000 clones, approximately 89% seen once. The specimen was peripheral blood, collected from a patient treated with radiotherapy plus ipilimumab. These receptors came from a human donor with non-small cell lung cancer who had stable disease on radiotherapy plus ipilimumab. Both conserved end residues are part of each CDR3. D genes are given only for firm matches.

j_call: TRBJ2-7; v_call: TRBV4-2; d_call: NA; cdr3_nt: TGTGCCAGCAGCCAGGCGGCATACGAGCAGTACTTC; cdr3_aa: CASSQAAYEQYF
j_call: TRBJ2-7; v_call: TRBV2; d_call: NA; cdr3_nt: TGTGCCAGCAGTGAAGCCGACAGACCCTACGAGCAGTACTTC; cdr3_aa: CASSEADRPYEQYF
j_call: TRBJ2-7; v_call: TRBV29-1; d_call: NA; cdr3_nt: TGCAGCGTGGGCCGGGGCTACGAGCAGTACTTC; cdr3_aa: CSVGRGYEQYF
j_call: TRBJ1-2; v_call: TRBV29-1; d_call: NA; cdr3_nt: TGCAGCGGTGCAGGGATCTCTAATTCGTATGGCTACACCTTC; cdr3_aa: CSGAGISNSYGYTF
j_call: TRBJ2-3; v_call: TRBV21-1; d_call: NA; cdr3_nt: TGTGCCAGCAGCAAAGGGGCAACAGATACGCAGTATTTT; cdr3_aa: CASSKGATDTQYF
j_call: TRBJ1-2; v_call: TRBV27; d_call: TRBD1; cdr3_nt: TGTGCCAGCCGGGACAGGGGCGGCTATGGCTACACCTTC; cdr3_aa: CASRDRGGYGYTF
j_call: TRBJ1-4; v_call: TRBV30; d_call: NA; cdr3_nt: TGTGCCTGGAGTAAGGACAGCGGAGCAACTAATGAAAAACTGTTTTTT; cdr3_aa: CAWSKDSGATNEKLFF
j_call: TRBJ2-5; v_call: TRBV7-7; d_call: TRBD2; cdr3_nt: TGTGCTAGCAATGGCGGGAGATCCCAAGAGACCCAGTACTTC; cdr3_aa: CASNGGRSQETQYF
j_call: TRBJ2-2; v_call: TRBV27; d_call: NA; cdr3_nt: TGTGCCAGCAGAGTATCAGCGATCGGGGAGCTGTTTTTT; cdr3_aa: CASRVSAIGELFF
j_call: TRBJ2-1; v_call: TRBV29-1; d_call: NA; cdr3_nt: TGCAGCGTTCCCCTAGGATGGGCCTACAATGAGCAGTTCTTC; cdr3_aa: CSVPLGWAYNEQFF
j_call: TRBJ1-1; v_call: TRBV27; d_call: NA; cdr3_nt: TGTGCCAGCAGTTTATCAGCGAACACTGAAGCTTTCTTT; cdr3_aa: CASSLSANTEAFF
j_call: TRBJ1-4; v_call: TRBV9; d_call: NA; cdr3_nt: TGTGCCAGCAGCGTGGGGGGGGCAAAGAAAGAAAAACTGTTTTTT; cdr3_aa: CASSVGGAKKEKLFF
j_call: TRBJ2-7; v_call: TRBV14; d_call: NA; cdr3_nt: TGTGCCAGCAGCCAAGATCCAAACGAGCAGTACTTC; cdr3_aa: CASSQDPNEQYF
j_call: TRBJ2-5; v_call: TRBV19; d_call: NA; cdr3_nt: TGTGCCAGTAGTGCAGGGGTCGGGGAGACCCAGTACTTC; cdr3_aa: CASSAGVGETQYF
j_call: TRBJ2-5; v_call: TRBV5-4; d_call: TRBD2; cdr3_nt: TGTGCCAGCAGCCCCGCTAGCGGGAGGTTCGGTTTGGCCCAAGAGACCCAGTACTTC; cdr3_aa: CASSPASGRFGLAQETQYF
j_call: TRBJ2-1; v_call: TRBV19; d_call: NA; cdr3_nt: TGTGCCAGTAGTATCCAGGGGGGCTCCTACAATGAGCAGTTCTTC; cdr3_aa: CASSIQGGSYNEQFF